This T cell receptor beta chain was sequenced during a study of shared clonotypes between healthy human individuals. The study's findings and limits: Depth of sequencing was expected to influence donor clonotype sharing.

As to this clone: As yet, its antigen is unknown.

The germline gives CDR1 SGHDN, CDR2 FVKESK. The CDR3 loop spans 13 amino acids. V was clipped by 0 bases and J by 5 bases, with 4 bases between them. Sequencing was at deep level. Sequencing used immunoSEQ multiplex PCR; TCRdb keeps in-frame clones, though not all of them. The repertoire holds some 680,000 clones, less than 80% seen once, with under 2% in the top ten. The receptor was derived from a woman aged 25 to 39 in good health. The chain has TRBV14 and TRBJ2-2; D ambiguous. The material sequenced was memory CD4+ T cells sorted from blood. Subset defined: CD45RA-negative fraction. The chain's CDR3 is CASSQDWTGELFF. As DNA, the CDR3 is TGTGCCAGCAGCCAAGATTGGACCGGGGAGCTGTTTTTT. The full variable domain, in which reference TRBV14 and TRBJ2-2 provide the parts outside the CDR3, is EAGVTQFPSHSVIEKGQTVTLRCDPISGHDNLYWYRRVMGKEIKFLLHFVKESKQDESGMPNNRFLAERTGGTYSTLKVQPAELEDSGVYFCASSQDWTGELFFGEGSRLTVL.